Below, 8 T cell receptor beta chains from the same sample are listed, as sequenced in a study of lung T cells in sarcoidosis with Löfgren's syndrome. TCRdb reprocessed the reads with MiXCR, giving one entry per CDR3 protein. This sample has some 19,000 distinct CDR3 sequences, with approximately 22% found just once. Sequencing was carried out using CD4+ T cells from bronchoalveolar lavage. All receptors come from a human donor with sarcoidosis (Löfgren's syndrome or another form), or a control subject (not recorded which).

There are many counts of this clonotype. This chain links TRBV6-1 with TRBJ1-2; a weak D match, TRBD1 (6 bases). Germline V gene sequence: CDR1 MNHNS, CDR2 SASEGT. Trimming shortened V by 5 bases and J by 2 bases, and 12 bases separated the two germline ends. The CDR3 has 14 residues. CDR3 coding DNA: TGTGCCAGCAGTCTTCGGAGGGGGAACTATGGCTACACCTTC. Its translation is CASSLRRGNYGYTF.

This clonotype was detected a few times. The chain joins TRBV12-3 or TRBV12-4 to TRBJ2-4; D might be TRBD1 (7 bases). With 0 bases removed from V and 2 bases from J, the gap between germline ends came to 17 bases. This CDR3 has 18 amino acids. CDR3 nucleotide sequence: TGTGCCAGCAGTTTAGCTTTGAACAGGGGACTTACCAAAAACATTCAGTACTTC. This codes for CASSLALNRGLTKNIQYF.

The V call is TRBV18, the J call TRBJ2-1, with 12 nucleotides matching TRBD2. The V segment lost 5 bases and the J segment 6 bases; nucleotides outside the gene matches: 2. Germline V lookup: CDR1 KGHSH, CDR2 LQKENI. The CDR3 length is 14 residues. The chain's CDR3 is CASSSTSGSNEQFF. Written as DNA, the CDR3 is TGTGCCAGCTCATCGACTAGCGGGAGCAATGAGCAGTTCTTC. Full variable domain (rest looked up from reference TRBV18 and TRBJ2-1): NAGVMQNPRHLVRRRGQEARLRCSPMKGHSHVYWYRQLPEEGLKFMVYLQKENIIDESGMPKERFSAEFPKEGPSILRIQQVVRGDSAAYFCASSSTSGSNEQFFGPGTRLTVL.

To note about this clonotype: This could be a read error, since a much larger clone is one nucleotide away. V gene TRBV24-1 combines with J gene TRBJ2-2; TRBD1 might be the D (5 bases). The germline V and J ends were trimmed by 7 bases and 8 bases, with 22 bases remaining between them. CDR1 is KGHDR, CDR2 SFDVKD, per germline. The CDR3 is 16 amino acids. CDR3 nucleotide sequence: TGTGCCACCAGAGATCCAACGTCGACAGTCGCAGGGGAGCTGTTTTTT. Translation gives CATRDPTSTVAGELFF.

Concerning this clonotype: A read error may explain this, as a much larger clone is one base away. The CDR3 is CASGSGTGDSYEQYF. The CDR3 region has the DNA TGCGCCAGCGGCTCCGGGACAGGGGATTCCTACGAGCAGTACTTC. The V gene is TRBV5-1, the J gene TRBJ2-7; 10 bases fit TRBD1. The CDR3 is 15 residues long. Trimming at V came to 7 bases and at J to 1 base, leaving 8 bases not matched to a gene. Germline lookup yields CDR1 SGHRS and CDR2 YFSETQ.

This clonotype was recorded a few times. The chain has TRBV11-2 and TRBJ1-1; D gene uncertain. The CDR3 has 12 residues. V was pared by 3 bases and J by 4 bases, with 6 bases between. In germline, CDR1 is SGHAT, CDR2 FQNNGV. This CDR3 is CASSFSSTEAFF. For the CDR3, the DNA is TGTGCCAGCAGCTTTAGTAGCACTGAAGCTTTCTTT.

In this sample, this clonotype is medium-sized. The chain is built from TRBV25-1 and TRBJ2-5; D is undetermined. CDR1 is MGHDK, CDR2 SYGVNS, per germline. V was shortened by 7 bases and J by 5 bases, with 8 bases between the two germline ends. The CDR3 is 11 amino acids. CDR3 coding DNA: TGTGCCAGCAAGGATTTGGAGACCCAGTACTTC. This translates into CASKDLETQYF.

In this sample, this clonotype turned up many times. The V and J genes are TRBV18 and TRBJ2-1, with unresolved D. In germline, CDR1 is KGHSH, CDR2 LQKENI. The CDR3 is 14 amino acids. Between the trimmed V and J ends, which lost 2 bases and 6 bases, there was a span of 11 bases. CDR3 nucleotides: TGTGCCAGCTCACCAGGCGAACTCATCAATGAGCAGTTCTTC. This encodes CASSPGELINEQFF.